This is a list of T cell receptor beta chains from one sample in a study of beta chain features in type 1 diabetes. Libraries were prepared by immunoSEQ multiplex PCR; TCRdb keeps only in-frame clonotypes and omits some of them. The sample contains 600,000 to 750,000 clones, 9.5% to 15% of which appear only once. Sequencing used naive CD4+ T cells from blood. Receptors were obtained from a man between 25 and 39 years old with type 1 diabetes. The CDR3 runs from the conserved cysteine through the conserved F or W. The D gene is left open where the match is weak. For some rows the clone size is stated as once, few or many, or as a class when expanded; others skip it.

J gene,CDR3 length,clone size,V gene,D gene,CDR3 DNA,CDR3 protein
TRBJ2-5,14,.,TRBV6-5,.,TGTGCCAGTTCGACGGGTTTCGTACAAGAGACCCAGTACTTC,CASSTGFVQETQYF
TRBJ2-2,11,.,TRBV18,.,TGTGCCAGCTCACCACGCCGGGAGCTGTTTTTT,CASSPRRELFF
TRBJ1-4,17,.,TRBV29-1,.,TGCAGCGTCCTAACTCGGGAGGGGGTTTCAACTAATGAAAAACTGTTTTTT,CSVLTREGVSTNEKLFF
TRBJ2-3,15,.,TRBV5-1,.,TGCGCCAGCAGCTTGGGAATTGGCCCCACAGATACGCAGTATTTT,CASSLGIGPTDTQYF
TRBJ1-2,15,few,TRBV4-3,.,TGCGCCAGCAGCCAAGATGCGGCAGGGGCTTCTGGCTACACCTTC,CASSQDAAGASGYTF
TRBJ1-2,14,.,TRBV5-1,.,TGCGCCAGCAGCGCCGACGGAGCTAACTATGGCTACACCTTC,CASSADGANYGYTF
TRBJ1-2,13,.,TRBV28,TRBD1,TGTGCCAGCACCACCGGGACAGACCTAGGCTACACCTTC,CASTTGTDLGYTF
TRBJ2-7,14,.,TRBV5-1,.,TGCGCCAGCAGCCCCCACGGGGACCCCTACGAGCAGTACTTC,CASSPHGDPYEQYF
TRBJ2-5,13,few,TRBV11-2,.,TGTGCCAGCAGCTCGGTTGACCAAGAGACCCAGTACTTC,CASSSVDQETQYF
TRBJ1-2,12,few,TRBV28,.,TGTGCCAGCAGGACCAGGGACTATGGCTACACCTTC,CASRTRDYGYTF
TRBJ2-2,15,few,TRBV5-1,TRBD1,TGCGCCAGCAGCTTCGGGACAGCGAACACCGGGGAGCTGTTTTTT,CASSFGTANTGELFF
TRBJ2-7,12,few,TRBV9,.,TGTGCCAGCAGCGTATCCGAAACCGAGCAGTACTTC,CASSVSETEQYF
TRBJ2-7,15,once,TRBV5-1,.,TGCGCCAGCAGCTTGCCCACAGGGTCGGCCTACGAGCAGTACTTC,CASSLPTGSAYEQYF
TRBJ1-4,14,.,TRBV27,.,TGTGCCAGCAGTTATTCAGCGACTAATGAAAAACTGTTTTTT,CASSYSATNEKLFF
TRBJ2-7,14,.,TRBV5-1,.,TGCGCCAGCAGCAGACAGGACCTATCCTACGAGCAGTACTTC,CASSRQDLSYEQYF
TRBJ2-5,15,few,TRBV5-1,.,TGCGCCAGCAGCCTGGAAAGGGCATTCCAAGAGACCCAGTACTTC,CASSLERAFQETQYF
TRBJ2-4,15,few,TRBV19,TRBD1,TGTGCCAGTAGTACACCACAGGGGGCTGTAAACATTCAGTACTTC,CASSTPQGAVNIQYF
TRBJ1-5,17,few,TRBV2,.,TGTGCCAGCAGTAATCTTCAAGTGTCACAACTGAATCAGCCCCAGCATTTT,CASSNLQVSQLNQPQHF
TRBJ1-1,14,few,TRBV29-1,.,TGCAGCGCCCCGGGGACACAGATTAACACTGAAGCTTTCTTT,CSAPGTQINTEAFF
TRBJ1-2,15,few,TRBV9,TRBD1,TGTGCCAGCAGCGTCCCGACGACAGGGTTAGATGGCTACACCTTC,CASSVPTTGLDGYTF
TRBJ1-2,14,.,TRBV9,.,TGTGCCAGCAGCACCTCGACAGTTATCTATGGCTACACCTTC,CASSTSTVIYGYTF
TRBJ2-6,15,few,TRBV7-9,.,TGTGCCAGCAGGCTAGTAGGATCTGGGGCCAACGTCCTGACTTTC,CASRLVGSGANVLTF
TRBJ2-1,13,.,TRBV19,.,TGTGCCAGTACAGGGAGACTTTACAATGAGCAGTTCTTC,CASTGRLYNEQFF
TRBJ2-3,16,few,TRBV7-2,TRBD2,TGTGCCAGCAGCCGTTCTAGCGGGGGGGCCAAAGATACGCAGTATTTT,CASSRSSGGAKDTQYF
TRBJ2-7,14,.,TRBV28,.,TGTGCCAGCAGTTTAGGGGGACACAGCTACGAGCAGTACTTC,CASSLGGHSYEQYF
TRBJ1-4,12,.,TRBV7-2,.,TGTGCCAGCAGCCCACAGGATGAAAAACTGTTTTTT,CASSPQDEKLFF
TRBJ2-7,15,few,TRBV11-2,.,TGTGCCAGCAGCTTAGTTTCGGCAGGTACCTACGAGCAGTACTTC,CASSLVSAGTYEQYF
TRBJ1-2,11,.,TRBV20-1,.,TGCAGTGCTAGGGACCTCTATGGCTACACCTTC,CSARDLYGYTF
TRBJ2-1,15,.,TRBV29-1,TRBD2,TGCAGCGTTGATTTTCTAGCGGGGGGTGGTAGTGAGCAGTTCTTC,CSVDFLAGGGSEQFF
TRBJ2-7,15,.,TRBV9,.,TGTGCCACCCCCGGACAGCGAAATACCTCCTACGAGCAGTACTTC,CATPGQRNTSYEQYF
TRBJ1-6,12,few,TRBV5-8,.,TGTGCCAGCAGCTTGGTCGCGTCACCCCTCCACTTT,CASSLVASPLHF
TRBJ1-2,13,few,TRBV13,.,TGTGCCAGCAGTCGCGGGACCGGCGGGGGCTACACCTTC,CASSRGTGGGYTF
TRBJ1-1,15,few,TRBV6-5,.,TGTGCCAGCAGGGGGATTACGCAGGGTTCCACTGAAGCTTTCTTT,CASRGITQGSTEAFF
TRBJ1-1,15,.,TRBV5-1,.,TGCGCCAGCAGCACCGGCGGGGTAGAGGGCACTGAAGCTTTCTTT,CASSTGGVEGTEAFF
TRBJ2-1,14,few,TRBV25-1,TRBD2,TGTGCCAGCAGCAAACTAGCGGGGGACAATGAGCAGTTCTTC,CASSKLAGDNEQFF
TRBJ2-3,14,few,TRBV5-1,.,TGCGCCAGCAGCTTGGGGGGCCCTACAGATACGCAGTATTTT,CASSLGGPTDTQYF
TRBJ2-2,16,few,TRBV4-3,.,TGCGCCAGCAGCCAAGAAAGTCTCGGAAGGACCGGGGAGCTGTTTTTT,CASSQESLGRTGELFF
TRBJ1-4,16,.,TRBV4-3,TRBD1,TGCGCCAGCAGCCTCTTGACAGGGGCAACTAATGAAAAACTGTTTTTT,CASSLLTGATNEKLFF
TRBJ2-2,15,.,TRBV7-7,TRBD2,TGTGCTAGCGGATCAGCGGGGGGTCCCACCGGGGAGCTGTTTTTT,CASGSAGGPTGELFF
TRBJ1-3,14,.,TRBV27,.,TGTGCCAGCAGACCTGGGGAGGCTGGAAACACCATATATTTT,CASRPGEAGNTIYF
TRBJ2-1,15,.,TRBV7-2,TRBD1,TGTGCCAGCAGCTTAGGTGGGACAGGGTACAATGAGCAGTTCTTC,CASSLGGTGYNEQFF
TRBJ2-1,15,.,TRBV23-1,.,TGCGCCAGCAGTCAATTGACAAGGACTTACAATGAGCAGTTCTTC,CASSQLTRTYNEQFF
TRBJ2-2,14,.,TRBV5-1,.,TGCGCCAGCAGCTTGGCGGGCAGTACCGGGGAGCTGTTTTTT,CASSLAGSTGELFF
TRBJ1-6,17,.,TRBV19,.,TGTGCCAGTAGTATTAATCTCTCGGGACATAAGGATTCACCCCTCCACTTT,CASSINLSGHKDSPLHF
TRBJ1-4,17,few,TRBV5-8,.,TGTGCCAGCAGCTTGGCCTCAGGGGCAGCCTATAATGAAAAACTGTTTTTT,CASSLASGAAYNEKLFF
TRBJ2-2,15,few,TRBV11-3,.,TGTGCCAGCAGCTTTGACGACAGATTCACCGGGGAGCTGTTTTTT,CASSFDDRFTGELFF
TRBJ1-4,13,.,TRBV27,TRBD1,TGTGCCAGCGGGGACAGGGGGGACGAAAAACTGTTTTTT,CASGDRGDEKLFF
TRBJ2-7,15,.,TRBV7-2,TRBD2,TGTGCCAGCAACCCTAGCGGGGGGGTGAGCTACGAGCAGTACTTC,CASNPSGGVSYEQYF
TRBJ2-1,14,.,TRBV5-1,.,TGCGCCAGCAGTTTCGACAGCTCCTACAATGAGCAGTTCTTC,CASSFDSSYNEQFF
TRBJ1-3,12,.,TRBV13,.,TGTGCCAGCAGCTTAGCCCGGGACACCATATATTTT,CASSLARDTIYF
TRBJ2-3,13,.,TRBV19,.,TGTGCCAGTAGTATAAGGCCTACAGATACGCAGTATTTT,CASSIRPTDTQYF
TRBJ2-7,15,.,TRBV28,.,TGTGCCAGCAGTCCGTACCCTGAAGTGTCCTACGAGCAGTACTTC,CASSPYPEVSYEQYF
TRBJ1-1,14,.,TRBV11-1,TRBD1,TGTGCCAGCAGCTTAGCCGGGACAGACACTGAAGCTTTCTTT,CASSLAGTDTEAFF
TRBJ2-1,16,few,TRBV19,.,TGTGCCAGTAGGAACCCAGGAACAAGCTCCTACAATGAGCAGTTCTTC,CASRNPGTSSYNEQFF
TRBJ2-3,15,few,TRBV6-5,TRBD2,TGTGCCAGCAGTTACTCGACTAGCGGGGTTGGTACGCAGTATTTT,CASSYSTSGVGTQYF
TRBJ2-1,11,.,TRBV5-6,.,TGTGCCAGCAGCTTGGTAATGGAGCAGTTCTTC,CASSLVMEQFF
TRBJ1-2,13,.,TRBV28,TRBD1,TGTGCCAGCAGCCAAGGACAGGGCTATGGCTACACCTTC,CASSQGQGYGYTF